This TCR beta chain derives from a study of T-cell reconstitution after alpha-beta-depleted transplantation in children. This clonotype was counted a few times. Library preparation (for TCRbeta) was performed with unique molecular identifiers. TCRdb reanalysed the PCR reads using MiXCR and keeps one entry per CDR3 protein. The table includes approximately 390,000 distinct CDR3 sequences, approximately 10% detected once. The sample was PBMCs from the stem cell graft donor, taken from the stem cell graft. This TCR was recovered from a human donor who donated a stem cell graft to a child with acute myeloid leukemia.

This chain's CDR3 is CAISEGTLNTEAFF. The CDR3 DNA is TGTGCCATCAGTGAAGGGACATTGAACACTGAAGCTTTCTTT. The chain couples TRBV10-3 to TRBJ1-1; a possible D gene is TRBD1 (6 bases). The CDR3 is 14 amino acids. The V gene lost 3 bases and the J gene lost 0 bases, with 8 bases spanning the gap. Germline V gives CDR1 ENHRY, CDR2 SYGVKD.